This TCR beta chain is drawn from a study of blood T cells in healthy people across ages. Every sample had a minimum of 6.5 million PBMCs isolated. A second PCR, run for about 7 to 11 cycles, used a sample-barcoded 5' primer plus a J-beta primer mix. A single record per CDR3 protein comes from TCRdb applying MiXCR to the 5' RACE reads. In the table there are about 1.5 million distinct CDR3 sequences, 35% to 45% of which are singletons. Germline V gives CDR1 MNHEY, CDR2 SVGEGT. This CDR3 spans 15 amino acids. Study findings and constraints: It was the long-lived donors that had more naive CD4+ cells and higher diversity than aged donors.

The sample holds a few counts of this clonotype. What it binds is not known. The sequencing input was blood. This rearrangement joins TRBV6-2 or TRBV6-3 to TRBJ2-7; possibly TRBD2 for D (6 bases). Judging by the DNA end, TRBJ2-5 fits better; the J call may be wrong. This clonotype was obtained from a woman aged 18 to 35 in good health. The CDR3 spells CASSYVGLKGETQYF. CDR3 in DNA: TGTGCCAGCAGTTACGTGGGACTTAAGGGGGAGACCCAGTACTTC.